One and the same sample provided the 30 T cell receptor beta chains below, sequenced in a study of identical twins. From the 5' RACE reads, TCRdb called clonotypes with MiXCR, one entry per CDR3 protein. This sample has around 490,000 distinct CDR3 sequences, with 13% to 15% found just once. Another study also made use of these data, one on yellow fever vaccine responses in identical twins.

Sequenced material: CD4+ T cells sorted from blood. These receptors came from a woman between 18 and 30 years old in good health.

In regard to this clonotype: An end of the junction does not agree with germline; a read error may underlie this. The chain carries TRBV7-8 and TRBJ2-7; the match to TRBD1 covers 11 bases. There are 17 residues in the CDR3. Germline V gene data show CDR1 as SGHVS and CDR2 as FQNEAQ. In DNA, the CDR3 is TGTGCCAGCAGCATAGCCGGGACAGGGGGGTCCTCCTACGAGCAGTACTTC. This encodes CASSIAGTGGSSYEQYF.

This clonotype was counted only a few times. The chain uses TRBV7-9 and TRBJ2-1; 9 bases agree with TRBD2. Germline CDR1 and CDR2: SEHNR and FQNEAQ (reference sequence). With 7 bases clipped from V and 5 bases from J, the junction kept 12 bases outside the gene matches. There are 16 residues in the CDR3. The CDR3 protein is CASTKGPGLAHNEQFF. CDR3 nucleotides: TGTGCCAGCACCAAAGGTCCGGGACTAGCACACAATGAGCAGTTCTTC. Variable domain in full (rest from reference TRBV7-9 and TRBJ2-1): DTGVSQNPRHKITKRGQNVTFRCDPISEHNRLYWYRQTLGQGPEFLTYFQNEAQLEKSRLLSDRFSAERPKGSFSTLEIQRTEQGDSAMYLCASTKGPGLAHNEQFFGPGTRLTVL.

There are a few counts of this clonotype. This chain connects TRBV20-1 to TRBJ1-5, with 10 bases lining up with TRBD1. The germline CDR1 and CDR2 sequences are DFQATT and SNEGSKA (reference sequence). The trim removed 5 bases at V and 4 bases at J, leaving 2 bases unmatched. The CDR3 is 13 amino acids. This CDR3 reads CSALGQGNQPQHF. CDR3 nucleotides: TGCAGTGCTCTGGGACAGGGGAATCAGCCCCAGCATTTT.

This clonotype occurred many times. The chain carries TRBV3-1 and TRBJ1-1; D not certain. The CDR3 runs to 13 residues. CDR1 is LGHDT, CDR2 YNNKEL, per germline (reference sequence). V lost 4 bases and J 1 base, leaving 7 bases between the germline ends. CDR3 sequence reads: CASSPQANTEAFF. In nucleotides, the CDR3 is TGTGCCAGCAGCCCCCAGGCGAACACTGAAGCTTTCTTT.

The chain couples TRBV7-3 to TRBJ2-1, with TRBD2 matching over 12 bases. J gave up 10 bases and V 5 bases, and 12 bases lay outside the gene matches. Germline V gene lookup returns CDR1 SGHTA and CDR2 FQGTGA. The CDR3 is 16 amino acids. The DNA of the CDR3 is TGTGCCAGCAGCCGACCGACTAGCGGGGGCCTAAACGAGCAGTTCTTC. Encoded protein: CASSRPTSGGLNEQFF.

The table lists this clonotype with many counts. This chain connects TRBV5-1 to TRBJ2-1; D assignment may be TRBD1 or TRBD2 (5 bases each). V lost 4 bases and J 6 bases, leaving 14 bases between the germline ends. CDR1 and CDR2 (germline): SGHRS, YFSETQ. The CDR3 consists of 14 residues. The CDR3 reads CASSDTWDRNEQFF. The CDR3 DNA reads TGCGCCAGCAGCGACACCTGGGACCGCAATGAGCAGTTCTTC.

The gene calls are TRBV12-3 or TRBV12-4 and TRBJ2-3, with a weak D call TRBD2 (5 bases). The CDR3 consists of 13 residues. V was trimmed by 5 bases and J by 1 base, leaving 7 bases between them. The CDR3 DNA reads TGTGCCAGCAGTGGGAGCGGCACAGATACGCAGTATTTT. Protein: CASSGSGTDTQYF.

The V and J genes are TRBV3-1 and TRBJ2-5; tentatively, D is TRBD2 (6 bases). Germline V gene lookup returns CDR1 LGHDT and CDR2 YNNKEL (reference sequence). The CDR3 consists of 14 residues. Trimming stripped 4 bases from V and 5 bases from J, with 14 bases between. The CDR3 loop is CASSRGVRGETQYF. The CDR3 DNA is TGTGCCAGCAGCCGGGGGGTACGAGGGGAGACCCAGTACTTC.

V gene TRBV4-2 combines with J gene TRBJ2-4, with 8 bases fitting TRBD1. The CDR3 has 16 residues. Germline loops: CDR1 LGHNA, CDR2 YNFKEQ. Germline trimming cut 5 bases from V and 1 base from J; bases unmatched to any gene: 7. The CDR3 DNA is TGTGCCAGCAGCAACGGACAGGGAAAGGCCAAAAACATTCAGTACTTC. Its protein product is CASSNGQGKAKNIQYF.

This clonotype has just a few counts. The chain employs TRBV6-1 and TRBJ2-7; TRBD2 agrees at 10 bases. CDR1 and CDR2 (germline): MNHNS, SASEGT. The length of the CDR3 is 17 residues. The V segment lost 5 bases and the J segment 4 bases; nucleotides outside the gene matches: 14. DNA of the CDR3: TGTGCCAGCAGTAAACGGGCTAGCGGGAGCGTTGGGTACGAGCAGTACTTC. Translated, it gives CASSKRASGSVGYEQYF.

The CDR3 sequence is CASSQVEDIQLGAFF. CDR3 DNA: TGTGCCAGCAGCCAAGTTGAGGACATCCAGCTTGGAGCTTTCTTT. V and J are TRBV3-1 and TRBJ1-1; maybe TRBD1 (5 bases). This CDR3 spans 15 amino acids. Between the trimmed V and J ends, which lost 1 base and 10 bases, there was a span of 19 bases. In germline, CDR1 is LGHDT, CDR2 YNNKEL (reference sequence).

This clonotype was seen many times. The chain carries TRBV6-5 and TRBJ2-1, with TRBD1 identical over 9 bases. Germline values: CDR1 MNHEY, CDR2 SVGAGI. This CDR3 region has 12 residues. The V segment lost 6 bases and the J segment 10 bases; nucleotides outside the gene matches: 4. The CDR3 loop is CASSQGQGEQFF. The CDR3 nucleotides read TGTGCCAGCAGCCAAGGACAGGGGGAGCAGTTCTTC.

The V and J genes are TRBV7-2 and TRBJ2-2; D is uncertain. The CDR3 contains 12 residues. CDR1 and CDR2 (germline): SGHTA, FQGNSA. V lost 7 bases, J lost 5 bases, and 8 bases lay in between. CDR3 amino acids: CASIQQTGELFF. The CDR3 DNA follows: TGTGCCAGCATCCAACAGACCGGGGAGCTGTTTTTT. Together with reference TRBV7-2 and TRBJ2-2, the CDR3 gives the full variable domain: GAGVSQSPSNKVTEKGKDVELRCDPISGHTALYWYRQSLGQGLEFLIYFQGNSAPDKSGLPSDRFSAERTGGSVSTLTIQRTQQEDSAVYLCASIQQTGELFFGEGSRLTVL.

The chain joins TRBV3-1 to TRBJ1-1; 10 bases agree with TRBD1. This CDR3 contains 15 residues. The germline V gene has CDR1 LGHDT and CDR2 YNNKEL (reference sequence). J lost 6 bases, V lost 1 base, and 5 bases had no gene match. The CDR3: CASSQAPGTGAEAFF. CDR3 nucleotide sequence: TGTGCCAGCAGCCAAGCCCCGGGGACAGGGGCTGAAGCTTTCTTT.

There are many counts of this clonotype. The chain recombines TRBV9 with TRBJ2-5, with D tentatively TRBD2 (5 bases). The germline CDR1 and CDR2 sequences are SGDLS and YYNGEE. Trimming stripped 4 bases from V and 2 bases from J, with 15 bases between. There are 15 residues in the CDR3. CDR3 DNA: TGTGCCAGCAGCTTAAACGGGAACCCTCAAGAGACCCAGTACTTC. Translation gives CASSLNGNPQETQYF.

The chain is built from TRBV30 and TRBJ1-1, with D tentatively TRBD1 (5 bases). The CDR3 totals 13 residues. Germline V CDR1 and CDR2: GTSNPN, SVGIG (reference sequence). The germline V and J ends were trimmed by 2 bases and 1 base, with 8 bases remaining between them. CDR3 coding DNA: TGTGCCTGGAGTCCGGGGGGGAACACTGAAGCTTTCTTT. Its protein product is CAWSPGGNTEAFF.

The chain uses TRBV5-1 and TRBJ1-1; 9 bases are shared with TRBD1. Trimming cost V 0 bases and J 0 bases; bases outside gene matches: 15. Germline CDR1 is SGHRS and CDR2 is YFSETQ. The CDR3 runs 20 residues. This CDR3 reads CASSLGRGTGIIKLNTEAFF. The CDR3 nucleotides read TGCGCCAGCAGCTTGGGTCGCGGGACAGGGATAATTAAGCTGAACACTGAAGCTTTCTTT.

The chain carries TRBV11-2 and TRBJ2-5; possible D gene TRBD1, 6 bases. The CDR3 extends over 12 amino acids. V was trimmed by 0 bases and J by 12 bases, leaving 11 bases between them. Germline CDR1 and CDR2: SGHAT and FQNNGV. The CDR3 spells CASSLDGGPEYF. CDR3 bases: TGTGCCAGCAGCTTAGATGGGGGCCCAGAGTACTTC.

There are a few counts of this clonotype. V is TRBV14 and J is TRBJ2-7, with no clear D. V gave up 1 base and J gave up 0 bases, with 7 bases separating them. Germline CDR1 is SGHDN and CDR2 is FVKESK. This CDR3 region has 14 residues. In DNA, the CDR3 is TGTGCCAGCAGCCAAGTACGGGTCTCCTACGAGCAGTACTTC. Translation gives CASSQVRVSYEQYF.

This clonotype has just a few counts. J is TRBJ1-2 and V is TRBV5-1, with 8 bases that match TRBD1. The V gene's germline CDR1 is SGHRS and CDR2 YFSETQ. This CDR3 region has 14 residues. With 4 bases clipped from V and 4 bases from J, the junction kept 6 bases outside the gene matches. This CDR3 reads CASSGTDRVYGYTF. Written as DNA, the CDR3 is TGCGCCAGCAGCGGGACGGACAGGGTCTATGGCTACACCTTC. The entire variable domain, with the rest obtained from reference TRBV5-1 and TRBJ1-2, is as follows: KAGVTQTPRYLIKTRGQQVTLSCSPISGHRSVSWYQQTPGQGLQFLFEYFSETQRNKGNFPGRFSGRQFSNSRSEMNVSTLELGDSALYLCASSGTDRVYGYTFGSGTRLTVV.

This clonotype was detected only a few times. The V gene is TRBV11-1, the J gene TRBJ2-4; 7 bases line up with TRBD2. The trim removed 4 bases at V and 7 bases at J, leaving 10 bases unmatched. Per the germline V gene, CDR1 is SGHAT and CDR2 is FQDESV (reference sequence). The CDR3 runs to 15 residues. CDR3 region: CASSSLWGGSNIQYF. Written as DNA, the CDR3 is TGTGCCAGCAGCTCCCTATGGGGAGGGTCCAACATTCAGTACTTC.

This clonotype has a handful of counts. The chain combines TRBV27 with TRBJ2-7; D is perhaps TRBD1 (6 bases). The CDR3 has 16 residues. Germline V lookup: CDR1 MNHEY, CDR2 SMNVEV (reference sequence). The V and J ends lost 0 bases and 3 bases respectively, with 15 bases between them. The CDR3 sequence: CASSLSPTGGNYEQYF. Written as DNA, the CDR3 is TGTGCCAGCAGTTTATCCCCGACAGGTGGGAACTACGAGCAGTACTTC.

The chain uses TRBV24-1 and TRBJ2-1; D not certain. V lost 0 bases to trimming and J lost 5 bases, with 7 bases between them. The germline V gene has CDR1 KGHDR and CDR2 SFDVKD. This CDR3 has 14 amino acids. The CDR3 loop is CATSDLTAHNEQFF. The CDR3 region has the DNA TGTGCCACCAGTGATTTGACAGCCCACAATGAGCAGTTCTTC.

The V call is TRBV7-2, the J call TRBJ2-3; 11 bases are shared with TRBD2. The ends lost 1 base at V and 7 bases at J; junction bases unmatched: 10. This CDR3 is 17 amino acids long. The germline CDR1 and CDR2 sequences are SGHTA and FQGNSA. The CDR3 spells CASSLVETSGTTHTQYF. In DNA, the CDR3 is TGTGCCAGCAGCTTAGTCGAGACTAGCGGGACAACCCATACGCAGTATTTT. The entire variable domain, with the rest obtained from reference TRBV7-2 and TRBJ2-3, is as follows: GAGVSQSPSNKVTEKGKDVELRCDPISGHTALYWYRQSLGQGLEFLIYFQGNSAPDKSGLPSDRFSAERTGGSVSTLTIQRTQQEDSAVYLCASSLVETSGTTHTQYFGPGTRLTVL.

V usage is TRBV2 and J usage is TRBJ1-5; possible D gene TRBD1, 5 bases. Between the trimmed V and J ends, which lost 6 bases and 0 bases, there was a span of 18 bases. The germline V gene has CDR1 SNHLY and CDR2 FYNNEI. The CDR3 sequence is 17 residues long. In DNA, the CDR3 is TGTGCCAGCAGGGACGGCTTGACAGCTTATAGCAATCAGCCCCAGCATTTT. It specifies CASRDGLTAYSNQPQHF.

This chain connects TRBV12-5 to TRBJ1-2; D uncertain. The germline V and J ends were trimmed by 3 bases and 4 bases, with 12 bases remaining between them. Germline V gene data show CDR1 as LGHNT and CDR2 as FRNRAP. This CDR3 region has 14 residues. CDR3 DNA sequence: TGTGCTAGTGGTTTCCAGGACGGACGCTATGGCTACACCTTC. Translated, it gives CASGFQDGRYGYTF. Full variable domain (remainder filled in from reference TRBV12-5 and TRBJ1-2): DARVTQTPRHKVTEMGQEVTMRCQPILGHNTVFWYRQTMMQGLELLAYFRNRAPLDDSGMPKDRFSAEMPDATLATLKIQPSEPRDSAVYFCASGFQDGRYGYTFGSGTRLTVV.

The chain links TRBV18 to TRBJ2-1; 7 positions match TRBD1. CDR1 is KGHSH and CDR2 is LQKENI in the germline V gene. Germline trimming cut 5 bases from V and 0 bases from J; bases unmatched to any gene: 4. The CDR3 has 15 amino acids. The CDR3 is CASSARGSSYNEQFF. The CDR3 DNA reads TGTGCCAGCTCAGCCAGGGGGAGCTCCTACAATGAGCAGTTCTTC.

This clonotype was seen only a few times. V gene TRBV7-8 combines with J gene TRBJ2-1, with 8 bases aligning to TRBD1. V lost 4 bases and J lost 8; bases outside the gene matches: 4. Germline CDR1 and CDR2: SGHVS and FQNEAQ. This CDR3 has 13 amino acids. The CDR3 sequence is CASSSGQVDEQFF. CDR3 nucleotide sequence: TGTGCCAGCAGCTCGGGACAGGTTGATGAGCAGTTCTTC.

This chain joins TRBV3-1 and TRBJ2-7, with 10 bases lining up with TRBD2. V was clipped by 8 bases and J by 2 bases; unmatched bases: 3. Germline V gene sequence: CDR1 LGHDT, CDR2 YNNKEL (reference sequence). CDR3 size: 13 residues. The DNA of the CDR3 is TGTGCCAGCCAGCGGGAGGGGGCCTACGAGCAGTACTTC. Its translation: CASQREGAYEQYF.

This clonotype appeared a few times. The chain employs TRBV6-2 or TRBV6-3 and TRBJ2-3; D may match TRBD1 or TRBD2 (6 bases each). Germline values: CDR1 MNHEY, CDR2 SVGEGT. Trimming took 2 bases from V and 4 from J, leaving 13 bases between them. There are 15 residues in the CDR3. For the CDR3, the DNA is TGTGCCAGCAGTTACGACGGGGGCGGCGCAGATACGCAGTATTTT. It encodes CASSYDGGGADTQYF.